Sequencing of this T cell receptor (beta chain) was carried out in a study of blood T cells in healthy people across ages. About the study: Template-switching capture recovered about one barcoded beta molecule per two T cells.

A sample-barcoded 5' primer and a J-beta primer mix were used in a second PCR of roughly 7 to 11 cycles. A single record per CDR3 protein comes from TCRdb applying MiXCR to the 5' RACE reads. Of about 770,000 distinct CDR3 sequences in the sample, 40% to 50% are singletons; the top ten hold roughly 19%. Every participating donor contributed roughly 9.6 milliliters of peripheral blood through a draw. General study points: Strong correlation was found linking TCR beta diversity to naive T cell percentage. Versus aged donors, long-lived donors had higher diversity and more naive CD4+ cells.

Turning to this clonotype: Its antigen is unidentified.

The CDR3 has 15 amino acids. J was trimmed by 8 bases and V by 4 bases; bases with no gene match: 10. CDR1 is MNHEY, CDR2 SVGAGI, per germline. Sequenced: blood. V and J are TRBV6-5 and TRBJ1-4, with TRBD1 matching 7 bases. The TCR originated in a man aged 55-75 years in good health. CDR3 region: CASSSNRGSGEKLFF. In DNA, the CDR3 is TGTGCCAGCAGTTCCAACAGGGGCTCGGGAGAAAAACTGTTTTTT.